This note documents a single T cell receptor beta chain sequence. This entry belongs to a study of blood T cell repertoires in COVID-19. Turning to the study itself: Sites in the United States, Italy and Spain provided acute and convalescent COVID-19 samples. In each case, the material was cDNA or gDNA derived from T cells, B-cell-depleted T cells, or PBMCs.

In the authors' workflow: For nucleated cells, counts were estimated from reference gene primer amplification. TCRdb's table, derived via immunoSEQ multiplex PCR, lists solely in-frame clones and lacks some. The DNA gave D and trimming, while V, J and clone size come from that table. The table shows nearly 110,000 clones, with 60% to 80% occurring only once. This CDR3 comprises 14 residues. Per the germline V gene, CDR1 is SEHNR and CDR2 is FQNEAQ (reference sequence). The ends were cut back, 3 bases at V and 7 bases at J, with 13 bases in the middle. The source is a human donor with acute or convalescent COVID-19. The donor label of this sample is uncertain. Sequences were obtained from peripheral blood. The V and J genes are TRBV7-9 and TRBJ1-5; a weak D match, TRBD1 (5 bases). CDR3 in DNA: TGTGCCAGCAGCTTGGGGGGAGGTAGACAGCCCCAGCATTTT. This sequence encodes CASSLGGGRQPQHF.